This T cell receptor (beta chain) appears in the sequencing data of a study of Ad26.COV2.S vaccination and SARS-CoV-2 variants. Study-level background: The authors gave Ad26.COV2.S intramuscularly, either once or twice 56 days apart.

Study-wide results and caveats: Considerable breadth of spike-specific CD8+ and CD4+ T cell responses has reportedly been documented following vaccination.

To note about this clone: Its antigen remains unidentified.

Germline CDR1 is SEHNR and CDR2 is FQNEAQ (reference sequence). This CDR3 is built from 15 residues. The germline V and J ends were trimmed by 3 bases and 0 bases, with 9 bases remaining between them. Noted treatment: some 20 received Ad26.COV2.S at low or high dose, single or two shots; roughly 5 received placebo; per-sample allocation not given. Sampling was performed 63 days after the first vaccine or placebo injection. Libraries were prepared by immunoSEQ multiplex PCR; TCRdb keeps only in-frame clonotypes and omits some of them. Of around 350,000 clones listed, roughly 81% were seen once; the top ten hold about 3.5%.

The sequencing here drew on peripheral blood, taken in a trial of Ad26.COV2.S vaccine versus placebo. This receptor was taken from a person between 18 and 65 years old who received the Ad26.COV2.S COVID-19 vaccine or a placebo. V gene TRBV7-9 combines with J gene TRBJ1-3, with D possibly being TRBD1 (6 bases). The CDR3 sequence is CASSLGGSSGNTIYF. CDR3 in DNA: TGTGCCAGCAGCTTGGGGGGCTCCTCTGGAAACACCATATATTTT.